These T cell receptor beta chains were read from a single sample in a study of T-cell reconstitution after alpha-beta-depleted transplantation in children. Via MiXCR, TCRdb re-called the PCR reads, giving one row per CDR3 protein. The data show some 100,000 distinct CDR3 sequences, 15% to 18% seen once. This specimen consisted of PBMCs, mostly from graft donor cells, obtained 180 days after TCRalphabeta/CD19-depleted stem cell transplant. The receptor source for this set is a male patient aged 2-9 years who had a stem cell transplant for acute lymphoblastic leukemia, so the T cells may come from the graft donor. The CDR3 runs from the conserved cysteine through the conserved F or W. The order of the fields is V gene, D gene, clone size, J gene, CDR3 protein, CDR3 DNA. The D gene is left open where the match is weak. Size values are once, few and many counts, or a class for expanded clones, and some rows have none.

v_call: TRBV5-6
d_call: NA
clone_size: NA
j_call: TRBJ2-7
cdr3_aa: CASSRRGTGSSYEQYF
cdr3_nt: TGTGCCAGCAGCCGTAGGGGTACCGGGAGCTCCTACGAGCAGTACTTC

v_call: TRBV29-1
d_call: NA
clone_size: large
j_call: TRBJ1-5
cdr3_aa: CSVEDENRDQPQHF
cdr3_nt: TGCAGCGTTGAAGATGAGAACCGGGATCAGCCCCAGCATTTT

v_call: TRBV20-1
d_call: NA
clone_size: NA
j_call: TRBJ2-7
cdr3_aa: CSVRGKWWYEQYF
cdr3_nt: TGCAGTGTTAGAGGGAAATGGTGGTACGAGCAGTACTTC

v_call: TRBV18
d_call: NA
clone_size: few
j_call: TRBJ1-4
cdr3_aa: CASSPRTPDLNEKLFF
cdr3_nt: TGTGCCAGCTCACCAAGGACACCGGACCTAAATGAAAAACTGTTTTTT

v_call: TRBV7-2
d_call: NA
clone_size: few
j_call: TRBJ2-7
cdr3_aa: CASSSALGTGRYEQYF
cdr3_nt: TGTGCCAGCAGCTCGGCCCTCGGGACCGGTAGGTACGAGCAGTACTTC

v_call: TRBV12-3/TRBV12-4
d_call: TRBD2
clone_size: NA
j_call: TRBJ2-3
cdr3_aa: CASSLGVAGVVTDTQYF
cdr3_nt: TGTGCCAGCAGTTTAGGGGTAGCGGGGGTTGTCACAGATACGCAGTATTTT

v_call: TRBV5-1
d_call: TRBD1
clone_size: NA
j_call: TRBJ2-2
cdr3_aa: CASNRGPSGTGELFF
cdr3_nt: TGCGCCAGCAACAGGGGACCATCGGGCACCGGGGAGCTGTTTTTT

v_call: TRBV7-2
d_call: NA
clone_size: NA
j_call: TRBJ2-5
cdr3_aa: CASSPTVQETQYF
cdr3_nt: TGTGCCAGCAGCCCGACGGTCCAAGAGACCCAGTACTTC

v_call: TRBV12-3/TRBV12-4
d_call: TRBD1
clone_size: many
j_call: TRBJ1-4
cdr3_aa: CASRQGIGNEKLFF
cdr3_nt: TGTGCCAGCAGACAGGGGATCGGTAATGAAAAACTGTTTTTT

v_call: TRBV20-1
d_call: NA
clone_size: few
j_call: TRBJ1-5
cdr3_aa: CSARDLRGDGYNQPQHF
cdr3_nt: TGCAGTGCTAGAGATCTTAGGGGGGACGGCTACAATCAGCCCCAGCATTTT

v_call: TRBV7-9
d_call: TRBD1
clone_size: medium-sized
j_call: TRBJ2-7
cdr3_aa: CASGSPGGDEQYF
cdr3_nt: TGTGCCAGCGGTTCCCCAGGGGGTGACGAGCAGTACTTC

v_call: TRBV9
d_call: NA
clone_size: few
j_call: TRBJ2-1
cdr3_aa: CASSVGPAKKNEQFF
cdr3_nt: TGTGCCAGCAGCGTAGGACCGGCCAAAAAAAATGAGCAGTTCTTC

v_call: TRBV18
d_call: NA
clone_size: few
j_call: TRBJ1-5
cdr3_aa: CASSPPTTGAQHF
cdr3_nt: TGTGCCAGCTCACCACCAACGACGGGAGCCCAGCATTTT